Shown below are 3 T cell receptor beta chains from a single sample sequenced in a study of vaccination effects on CD4 cells after COVID-19. Only in-frame clones appear in the TCRdb table, and some are missing; sequencing was by immunoSEQ multiplex PCR. The sample holds 45,000 to 60,000 clones, around 70% seen once. At the end of 10 days of culture, CD4+ T cells were isolated. Either the BNT162b2 or mRNA-1273 vaccine was given to participants in two doses. These receptors lack a known antigen. Sequenced material: CD4+ T cells from PBMCs cultured without peptide, taken after COVID-19 vaccination. The receptor set was obtained from a human donor who received a COVID-19 vaccine.

The chain joins TRBV19 to TRBJ1-5, with D possibly matching TRBD1 (6 bases). The V end was cut by 1 base, the J end by 0 bases, with 13 bases between. This CDR3 is built from 17 residues. Germline V gene sequence: CDR1 LNHDA, CDR2 SQIVND (reference sequence). For the CDR3, the DNA is TGTGCCAGTAGTATAGGCCGACAGGAGATTAGCAATCAGCCCCAGCATTTT. This gives the protein CASSIGRQEISNQPQHF.

The chain has TRBV3-1 (or the pseudogene TRBV3-2) and TRBJ1-1, with D uncertain. Germline V lookup: CDR1 LGHDT, CDR2 YNNKEL (reference sequence). V gave up 4 bases and J gave up 4 bases, with 7 bases separating them. The CDR3 contains 12 residues. The CDR3 here is CASSRRSTEAFF. The CDR3 nucleotides read TGTGCCAGCAGCCGGAGGAGCACTGAAGCTTTCTTT.

The rearrangement uses TRBV6-5 and TRBJ1-3, with 7 bases that match TRBD1. Germline values: CDR1 MNHEY, CDR2 SVGAGI. This CDR3 has 16 amino acids. Trimming at V came to 0 bases and at J to 0 bases, leaving 2 bases not matched to a gene. CDR3 amino acids: CASSYSPGGSGNTIYF. The CDR3 nucleotides are TGTGCCAGCAGTTACTCGCCAGGGGGCTCTGGAAACACCATATATTTT.